Below, 3 T cell receptor beta chains from the same sample are listed, as sequenced in a study of T cells in Graves' hyperthyroidism and ophthalmopathy. Template material for amplifying TCR beta CDR3 regions consisted of RNA transcripts. The study used the HTBI primer set for a first-round RT-PCR of the TCR CDR3. In TCRdb, the multiplex PCR reads were re-called with MiXCR into one record per CDR3 protein. The sample has 250,000 to 300,000 distinct CDR3 sequences, about an eighth seen once. The sample taken for sequencing was blood. The origin of the receptors is a young woman with Graves' hyperthyroidism that later progressed to Graves' ophthalmopathy.

The chain combines TRBV19 with TRBJ2-4; tentative D call: TRBD2 (6 bases). CDR1 is LNHDA and CDR2 is SQIVND in the germline V gene (reference sequence). V was clipped by 3 bases and J by 2 bases, with 26 bases between them. This CDR3 has 20 amino acids. The CDR3 spells CASSMSGAREFASSKNIQYF. CDR3 DNA sequence: TGTGCCAGTAGTATGTCGGGAGCCCGGGAGTTCGCGTCTTCCAAAAACATTCAGTACTTC.

The table lists this clonotype with a count of one. The chain links TRBV19 to TRBJ2-6; TRBD1 aligns across 7 bases. Trimming at V came to 4 bases and at J to 2 bases, leaving 5 bases not matched to a gene. This CDR3 comprises 16 residues. CDR1 and CDR2 from the germline V gene are LNHDA and SQIVND (reference sequence). As DNA, the CDR3 is TGTGCCAGTAGTAAGACAGGGATCGCTGGGGCCAACGTCCTGACTTTC. It codes for CASSKTGIAGANVLTF.

This clonotype was seen more than once but under ten times. Possible read error: a much larger clone is one base away. In this CDR3 the conserved last residue, phenylalanine or tryptophan, is missing, so a read error is likely. The chain couples TRBV18 to TRBJ1-6; D gene ambiguous. CDR1 is KGHSH, CDR2 LQKENI, per germline. Trimming took off 5 bases at V and 7 bases at J, with 12 bases between the two ends. CDR3 length equals 14 residues. The CDR3 DNA sequence: TGTGCCAGCTCAGTCGACGGTAGGAATTCACCCCTCCACTAT. Translated, it gives CASSVDGRNSPLHY.